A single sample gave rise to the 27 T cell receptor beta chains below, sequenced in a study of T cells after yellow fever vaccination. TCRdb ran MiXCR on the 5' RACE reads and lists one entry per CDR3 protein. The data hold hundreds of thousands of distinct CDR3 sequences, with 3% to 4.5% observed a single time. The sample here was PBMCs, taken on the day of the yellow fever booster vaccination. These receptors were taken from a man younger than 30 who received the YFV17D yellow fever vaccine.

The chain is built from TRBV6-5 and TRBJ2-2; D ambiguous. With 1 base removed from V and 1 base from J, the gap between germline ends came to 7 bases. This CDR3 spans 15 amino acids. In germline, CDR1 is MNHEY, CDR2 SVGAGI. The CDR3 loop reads CASSYLEQNTGELFF. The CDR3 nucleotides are TGTGCCAGCAGTTACTTGGAGCAGAACACCGGGGAGCTGTTTTTT.

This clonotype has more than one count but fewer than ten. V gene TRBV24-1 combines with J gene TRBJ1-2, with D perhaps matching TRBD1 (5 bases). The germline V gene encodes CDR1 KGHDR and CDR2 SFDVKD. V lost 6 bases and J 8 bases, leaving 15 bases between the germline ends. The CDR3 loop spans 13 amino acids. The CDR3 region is CATSYYEGAGYTF. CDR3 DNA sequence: TGTGCCACCAGTTACTACGAAGGGGCCGGCTACACCTTC.

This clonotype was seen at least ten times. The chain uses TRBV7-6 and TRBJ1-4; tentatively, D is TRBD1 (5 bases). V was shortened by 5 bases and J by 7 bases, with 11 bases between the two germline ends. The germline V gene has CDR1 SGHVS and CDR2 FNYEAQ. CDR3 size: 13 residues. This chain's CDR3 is CASSRGGGEKLFF. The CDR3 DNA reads TGTGCCAGCAGCAGGGGAGGAGGTGAAAAACTGTTTTTT.

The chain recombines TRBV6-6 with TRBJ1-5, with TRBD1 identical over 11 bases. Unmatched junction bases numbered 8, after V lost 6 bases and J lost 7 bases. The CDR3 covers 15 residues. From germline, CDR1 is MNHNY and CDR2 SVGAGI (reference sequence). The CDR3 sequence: CASSYGTGGTQPQHF. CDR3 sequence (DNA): TGTGCCAGCAGCTACGGGACAGGGGGGACACAGCCCCAGCATTTT.

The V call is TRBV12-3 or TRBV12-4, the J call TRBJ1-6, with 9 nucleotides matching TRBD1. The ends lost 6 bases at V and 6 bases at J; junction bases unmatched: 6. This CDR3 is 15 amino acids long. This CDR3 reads CASSAGTGINSPLHF. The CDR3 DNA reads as TGTGCCAGCAGCGCCGGGACAGGGATTAATTCACCCCTCCACTTT.

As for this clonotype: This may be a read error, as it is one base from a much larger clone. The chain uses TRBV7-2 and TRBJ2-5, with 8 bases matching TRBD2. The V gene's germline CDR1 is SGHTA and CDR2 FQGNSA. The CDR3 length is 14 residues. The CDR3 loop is CASSPPGGIETQNF. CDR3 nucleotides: TGTGCCAGCAGCCCCCCGGGGGGGATAGAGACCCAGAACTTC.

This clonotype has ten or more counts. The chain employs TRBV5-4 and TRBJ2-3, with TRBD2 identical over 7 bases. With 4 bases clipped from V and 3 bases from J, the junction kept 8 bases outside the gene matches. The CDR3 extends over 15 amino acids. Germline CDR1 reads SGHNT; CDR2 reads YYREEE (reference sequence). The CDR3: CASSVGGTLTDTQYF. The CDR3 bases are TGTGCCAGCAGCGTCGGGGGGACCCTGACAGATACGCAGTATTTT.

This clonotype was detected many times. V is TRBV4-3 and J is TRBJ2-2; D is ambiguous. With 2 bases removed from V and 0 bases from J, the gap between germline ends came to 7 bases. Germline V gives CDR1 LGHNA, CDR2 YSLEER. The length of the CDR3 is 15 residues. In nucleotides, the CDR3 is TGCGCCAGCAGCCAATTCCCCGCGAACACCGGGGAGCTGTTTTTT. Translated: CASSQFPANTGELFF.

The CDR3 loop reads CSASPMVSGPSTDTQYF. CDR3 in DNA: TGCAGTGCTAGTCCCATGGTTAGCGGACCTAGCACAGATACGCAGTATTTT. The V gene is TRBV20-1, the J gene TRBJ2-3; D may be TRBD2 (6 bases). The CDR3 is 17 residues long. The V end was cut by 3 bases, the J end by 0 bases, with 19 bases between. The V gene's germline CDR1 is DFQATT and CDR2 SNEGSKA (reference sequence).

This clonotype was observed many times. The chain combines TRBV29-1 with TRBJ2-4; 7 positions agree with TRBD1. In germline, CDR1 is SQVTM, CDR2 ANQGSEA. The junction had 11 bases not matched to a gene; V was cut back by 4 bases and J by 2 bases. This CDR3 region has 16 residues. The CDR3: CSVGTGDLGTKNIQYF. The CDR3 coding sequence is TGCAGCGTTGGGACAGGCGACCTAGGGACCAAAAACATTCAGTACTTC.

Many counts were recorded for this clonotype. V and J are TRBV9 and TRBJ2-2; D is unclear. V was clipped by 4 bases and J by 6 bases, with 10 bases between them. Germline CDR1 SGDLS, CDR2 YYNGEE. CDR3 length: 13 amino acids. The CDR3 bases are TGTGCCAGCAGCTACGGCCAGCCCGGGGAGCTGTTTTTT. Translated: CASSYGQPGELFF.

The CDR3 sequence is CASSTGTSALETQYF. CDR3 in DNA: TGTGCCAGCAGTACCGGGACTAGTGCCCTCGAGACCCAGTACTTC. The chain links TRBV6-2 or TRBV6-3 to TRBJ2-5; TRBD2 agrees at 8 bases. Trimming took 5 bases from V and 5 from J; bases not matched to a gene: 10. CDR3 length: 15 residues. CDR1 and CDR2 (germline): MNHEY, SVGEGT.

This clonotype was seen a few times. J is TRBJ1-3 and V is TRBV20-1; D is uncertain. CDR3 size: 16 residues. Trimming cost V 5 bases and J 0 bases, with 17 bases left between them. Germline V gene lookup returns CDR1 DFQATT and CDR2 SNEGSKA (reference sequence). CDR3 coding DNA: TGCAGTGCTGCCCAGTTGGGTCTTACCTCTGGAAACACCATATATTTT. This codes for CSAAQLGLTSGNTIYF.

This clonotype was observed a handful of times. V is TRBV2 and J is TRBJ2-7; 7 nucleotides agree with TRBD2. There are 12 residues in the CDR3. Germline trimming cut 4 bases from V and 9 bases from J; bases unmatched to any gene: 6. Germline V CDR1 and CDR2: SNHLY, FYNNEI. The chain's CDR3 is CASSGGGEAQYF. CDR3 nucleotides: TGTGCCAGCAGTGGGGGAGGGGAAGCGCAGTACTTC.

The CDR3 DNA reads as TGCAGCGTTGAAACAGGGGACTACGAGCAGTACGTC. Protein: CSVETGDYEQYV. V gene TRBV29-1 combines with J gene TRBJ2-7; 7 nucleotides align to TRBD1. Germline lookup yields CDR1 SQVTM and CDR2 ANQGSEA. After removal of 2 bases from V and 3 bases from J, the junction contained 1 base not matched to a gene. CDR3 size: 12 residues.

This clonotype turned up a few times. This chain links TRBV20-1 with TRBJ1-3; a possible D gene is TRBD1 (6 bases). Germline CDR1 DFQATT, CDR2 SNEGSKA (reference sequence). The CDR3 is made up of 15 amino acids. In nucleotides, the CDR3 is TGCAGCGCCGAGGGGTGGGGGACAACTGGAAACACCATATATTTT. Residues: CSAEGWGTTGNTIYF.

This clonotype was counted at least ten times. The CDR3 here is CASSPGVGRGGDEQYF. As DNA, the CDR3 is TGTGCCAGCTCACCAGGTGTCGGAAGGGGGGGAGACGAGCAGTACTTC. This chain connects TRBV18 to TRBJ2-7; perhaps TRBD2 as D (7 bases). V was shortened by 2 bases and J by 5 bases, with 19 bases between the two germline ends. CDR1 is KGHSH, CDR2 LQKENI, per germline. This CDR3 comprises 16 residues.

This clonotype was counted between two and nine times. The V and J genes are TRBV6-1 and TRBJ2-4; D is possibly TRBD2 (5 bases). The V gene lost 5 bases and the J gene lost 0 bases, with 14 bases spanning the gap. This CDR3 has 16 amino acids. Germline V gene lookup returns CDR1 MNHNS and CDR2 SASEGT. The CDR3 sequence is CASSSSYGGAKNIQYF. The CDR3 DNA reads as TGTGCCAGCAGTAGCTCATATGGAGGAGCCAAAAACATTCAGTACTTC.

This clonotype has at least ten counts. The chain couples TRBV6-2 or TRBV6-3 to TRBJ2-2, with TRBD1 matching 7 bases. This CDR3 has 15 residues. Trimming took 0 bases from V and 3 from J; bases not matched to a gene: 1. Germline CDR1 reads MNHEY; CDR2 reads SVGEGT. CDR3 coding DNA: TGTGCCAGCAGTTACTCACAGGGGCACACCGGGGAGCTGTTTTTT. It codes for CASSYSQGHTGELFF.

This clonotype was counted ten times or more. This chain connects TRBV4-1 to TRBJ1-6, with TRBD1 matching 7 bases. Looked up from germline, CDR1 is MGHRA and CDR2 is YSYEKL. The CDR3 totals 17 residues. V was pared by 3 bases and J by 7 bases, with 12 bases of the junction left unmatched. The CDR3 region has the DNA TGCGCCAGCAGCCAGGGGTTTGACAGGGACGCGAATTCACCCCTCCACTTT. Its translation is CASSQGFDRDANSPLHF.

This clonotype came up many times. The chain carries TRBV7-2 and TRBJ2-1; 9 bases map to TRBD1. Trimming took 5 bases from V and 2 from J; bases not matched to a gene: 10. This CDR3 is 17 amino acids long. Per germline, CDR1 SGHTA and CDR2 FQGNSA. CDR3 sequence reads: CASSPTVTGGAYNEQFF. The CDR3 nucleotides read TGTGCCAGCAGCCCGACAGTGACAGGGGGGGCCTACAATGAGCAGTTCTTC.

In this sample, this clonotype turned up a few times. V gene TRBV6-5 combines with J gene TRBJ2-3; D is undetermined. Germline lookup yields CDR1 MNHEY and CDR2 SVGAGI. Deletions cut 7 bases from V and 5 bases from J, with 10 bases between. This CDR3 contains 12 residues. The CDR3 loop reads CASTGFLDTQYF. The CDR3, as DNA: TGTGCCAGCACCGGCTTCCTAGATACGCAGTATTTT.

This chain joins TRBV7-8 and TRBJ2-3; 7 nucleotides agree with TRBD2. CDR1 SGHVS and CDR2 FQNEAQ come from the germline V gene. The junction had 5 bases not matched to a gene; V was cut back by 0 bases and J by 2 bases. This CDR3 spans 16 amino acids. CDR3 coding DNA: TGTGCCAGCAGCTTAGCGCTCAGCGGGAACACAGATACGCAGTATTTT. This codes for CASSLALSGNTDTQYF.

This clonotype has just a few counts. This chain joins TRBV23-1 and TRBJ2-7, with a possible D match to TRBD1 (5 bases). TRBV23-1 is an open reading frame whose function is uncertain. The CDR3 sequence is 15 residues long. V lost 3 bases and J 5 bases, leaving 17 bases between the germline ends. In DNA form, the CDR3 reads TGCGCCAGCAGTCACGCGAGACAGCTTCCCCACGAGCAGTACGTC. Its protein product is CASSHARQLPHEQYV.

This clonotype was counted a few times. The CDR3 DNA reads TGTGCCAGCAGCGGAGAAGCCACAGATACGCAGTATTTT. Its translation: CASSGEATDTQYF. The chain joins TRBV6-2 or TRBV6-3 to TRBJ2-3; D unresolved. CDR3 length: 13 amino acids. V lost 6 bases and J 2 bases, leaving 9 bases between the germline ends. CDR1 and CDR2 (germline): MNHEY, SVGEGT.

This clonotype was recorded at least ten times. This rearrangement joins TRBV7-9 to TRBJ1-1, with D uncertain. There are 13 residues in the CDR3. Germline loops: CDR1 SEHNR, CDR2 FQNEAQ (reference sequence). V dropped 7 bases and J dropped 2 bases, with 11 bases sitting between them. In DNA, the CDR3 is TGTGCCAGCACCCCGTTACGAAACACTGAAGCTTTCTTT. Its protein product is CASTPLRNTEAFF.

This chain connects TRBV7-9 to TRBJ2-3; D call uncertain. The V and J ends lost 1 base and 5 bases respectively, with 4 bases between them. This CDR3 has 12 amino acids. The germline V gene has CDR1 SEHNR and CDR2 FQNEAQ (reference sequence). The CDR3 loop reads CASSLEVDTQYF. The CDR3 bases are TGTGCCAGCAGCTTAGAAGTAGATACGCAGTATTTT.